This T cell receptor beta chain stems from a study of patients and donors after allogeneic stem cell transplantation. This CDR3 has 14 amino acids. Trimming cost V 4 bases and J 4 bases; bases outside gene matches: 5. CDR1 is MGHRA, CDR2 YSYEKL, per germline. Each CDR3 protein gets one entry after TCRdb re-called the RT-PCR reads with MiXCR. The repertoire holds 25,000 to 30,000 distinct CDR3 sequences, with 8.1% as singletons. By share, this clonotype counts as medium-sized. The TCR was taken from a human donor who was either an allogeneic HSCT recipient or a stem cell or donor lymphocyte infusion donor (not recorded which). It is not recorded whose cells these are; they may come from a transplant donor. Input material: blood, either unsorted or a sorted T cell fraction (not recorded which). The chain carries TRBV4-1 and TRBJ2-7; 9 bases are shared with TRBD1. CDR3 region: CASSRGTGIYEQYF. The CDR3 DNA reads as TGCGCCAGCAGCCGGGGGACAGGGATATACGAGCAGTACTTC.